Given below is one T cell receptor (beta chain) in context. Its antigen is undetermined. Other nucleotide sequences in the sample specify the same CDR3. The PCR made use of 60 Vbeta and 13 Jbeta primers. Clones were sequenced by immunoSEQ multiplex PCR, and TCRdb holds only the in-frame ones, with some missing. The sample records 100,000 to 150,000 clones, about 11% being singletons. The data derive from a study of cytomegalovirus exposure and HLA in healthy donors. Regarding the study as a whole: A later analysis showed that HLA-associated TCR beta chains had undergone more clonal expansion than equally common others.

Trimming stripped 3 bases from V and 2 bases from J, with 8 bases between. Germline loops: CDR1 KGHSH, CDR2 LQKENI. This CDR3 contains 13 residues. This TCR was recovered from a woman in her late teens or twenties in good health and CMV-seropositive. The sample comprised PBMCs. The chain recombines TRBV18 with TRBJ2-7; D may be TRBD2 (5 bases). This CDR3 reads CASSPTGTYEQYF. The CDR3 nucleotides are TGTGCCAGCTCACCGACGGGGACCTACGAGCAGTACTTC.